These 28 T cell receptor beta chains were all obtained from the same sample, sequenced in a study of post-analysis software for immune sequencing data (dated by TCRdb to about 2015). The paper's findings and limits, for the study overall: Patients showed significantly higher frequencies than controls for a handful of TRBV segments, among them TRBV5-6, TRBV5-1 and TRBV20-1.

The method was PCR. The sequencer was an Illumina HiSeq 2500. Unique molecular identifiers were incorporated into TCR beta cDNA libraries to reduce PCR and sequencing biases. Through fastp at Q25 and MiXCR, TCRdb rebuilt clones from the public reads, retaining in-frame beta chains. Each record represents a unique CDR3 protein, reported with the most common genes and DNA among its rows. This sample holds 450,000 to 650,000 distinct CDR3 sequences; 44% were observed only once. The ten largest make up approximately 1.7% of the sample. Their recognized antigens are unknown. Sequenced sample: blood. These receptors were obtained from a girl under 18 with multiple sclerosis.

V and J are TRBV12-3 or TRBV12-4 and TRBJ1-1, with no clear D. The CDR3 runs to 14 residues. Trimming cost V 3 bases and J 3 bases, with 11 bases left between them. CDR3 nucleotides: TGTGCCAGCAGTTTCGAGAGCTTGGACACTGAAGCTTTCTTT. It specifies CASSFESLDTEAFF.

This clonotype appeared a few times. The chain recombines TRBV7-2 with TRBJ2-7; perhaps TRBD1 as D (5 bases). V was clipped by 7 bases and J by 4 bases, with 17 bases between them. Per germline, CDR1 SGHTA and CDR2 FQGNSA. This CDR3 comprises 14 residues. CDR3 DNA sequence: TGTGCCAGCACCCTAAGTGGGGCCTATTACGAGCAGTACTTC. It codes for CASTLSGAYYEQYF.

The rearrangement joins TRBV20-1 to TRBJ1-2; weak D call: TRBD1 (6 bases). Germline CDR1 DFQATT, CDR2 SNEGSKA (reference sequence). The CDR3 sequence is 12 residues long. The V and J ends lost 6 bases and 8 bases respectively, with 16 bases between them. The CDR3 sequence: CSAGGQSGGYTF. CDR3 nucleotide sequence: TGCAGTGCCGGGGGACAAAGCGGGGGCTACACCTTC.

The chain carries TRBV9 and TRBJ2-1; weak D call: TRBD2 (6 bases). The J call may not be correct, given that the DNA end is closer to TRBJ2-7. This CDR3 contains 12 residues. Germline CDR1 SGDLS, CDR2 YYNGEE. This chain's CDR3 is CASSHGGSEQYF. The CDR3 DNA sequence: TGTGCCAGCAGCCATGGGGGGTCTGAGCAGTACTTC.

This clonotype appeared once. The chain recombines TRBV19 with TRBJ1-4; D might be TRBD1 (6 bases). The CDR3 runs 15 residues. Germline V gene data show CDR1 as LNHDA and CDR2 as SQIVND (reference sequence). Trimming took off 5 bases at V and 5 bases at J, with 15 bases between the two ends. The CDR3 DNA is TGTGCCAGTAGTGCCCCGGGACAACCAAATGAAAAACTGTTTTTT. Its translation: CASSAPGQPNEKLFF.

The J gene is TRBJ1-4, the V gene TRBV10-3; a weak D match, TRBD1 (5 bases). The CDR3 extends over 16 amino acids. CDR1 and CDR2 (germline): ENHRY, SYGVKD. The germline V and J ends were trimmed by 0 bases and 8 bases, with 16 bases remaining between them. CDR3 sequence: CAISESRARAEEKLFF. The CDR3 DNA follows: TGTGCCATCAGTGAGTCAAGGGCCAGGGCGGAGGAAAAACTGTTTTTT.

The chain links TRBV11-2 to TRBJ1-6; 7 nucleotides agree with TRBD1. This CDR3 has 12 residues. Trimming took 5 bases from V and 9 from J; bases not matched to a gene: 1. Germline V gene sequence: CDR1 SGHAT, CDR2 FQNNGV. CDR3 in DNA: TGTGCCAGCAGCAACAGGGGTTCACCCCTCCACTTT. This gives the protein CASSNRGSPLHF.

This clonotype has a count of ten or more. This rearrangement joins TRBV4-2 to TRBJ2-5, with 11 bases that match TRBD2. V shed 5 bases and J 1 base; nucleotides not matched to a gene: 6. The CDR3 is 16 amino acids. Germline V gene sequence: CDR1 LGHNA, CDR2 YNFKEQ. This chain's CDR3 is CASSWGTSGSQETQYF. The CDR3 DNA reads TGTGCCAGCAGCTGGGGGACTAGCGGAAGCCAAGAGACCCAGTACTTC.

This clonotype has a handful of counts. CDR3 protein: CATSRSNYGYTF. For the CDR3, the DNA is TGTGCCACCAGTCGATCTAACTATGGCTACACCTTC. This chain joins TRBV15 and TRBJ1-2; D uncertain. Germline V gene lookup returns CDR1 LNHNV and CDR2 YYDKDF (reference sequence). V shed 6 bases and J shed 0 bases, with 5 bases lying between them. The CDR3 is made up of 12 amino acids.

The V call is TRBV2, the J call TRBJ1-1, with D tentatively TRBD1 (5 bases). V was cut by 0 bases and J by 1 base, with 9 bases left in between. The length of the CDR3 is 15 residues. The germline CDR1 and CDR2 sequences are SNHLY and FYNNEI. For the CDR3, the DNA is TGTGCCAGCAGTGAAGCGGCAGGACAGAACACTGAAGCTTTCTTT. Amino acid sequence: CASSEAAGQNTEAFF.

V is TRBV12-3 or TRBV12-4 and J is TRBJ1-2, with no clear D. Trimming cost V 6 bases and J 5 bases, with 16 bases left between them. The CDR3 totals 14 residues. CDR3 region: CASSLDSTPYGYTF. As DNA, the CDR3 is TGTGCCAGCAGCCTCGATTCCACTCCTTATGGCTACACCTTC.

This chain links TRBV5-1 with TRBJ1-2; 7 nucleotides match TRBD1. The V gene end was trimmed by 0 bases and the J gene end by 10 bases; junction bases not matched to a gene: 9. From germline, CDR1 is SGHRS and CDR2 YFSETQ. There are 14 residues in the CDR3. CDR3 DNA sequence: TGCGCCAGCAGCTTGGCCCGACAGGGAGATGACTACACCTTC. Its protein product is CASSLARQGDDYTF.

V and J are TRBV6-1 and TRBJ1-2; D unresolved. The CDR3 runs to 11 residues. In germline, CDR1 is MNHNS, CDR2 SASEGT. V was pared by 5 bases and J by 8 bases, with 9 bases between. The CDR3 DNA is TGTGCCAGCAGTTGGTTAAACGGCTACACCTTC. Protein product: CASSWLNGYTF.

The chain employs TRBV6-1 and TRBJ2-7; 12 nucleotides match TRBD1. The CDR3 loop spans 15 amino acids. Germline-derived CDR1 and CDR2 are MNHNS and SASEGT. V lost 4 bases and J lost 3; bases outside the gene matches: 4. CDR3 DNA sequence: TGTGCCAGCAGTGCACGGGACAGGGGGCTCTACGAGCAGTACTTC. It translates to CASSARDRGLYEQYF.

V usage is TRBV5-1 and J usage is TRBJ2-5; D remains unclear. Germline values: CDR1 SGHRS, CDR2 YFSETQ. V was pared by 4 bases and J by 3 bases, with 10 bases between. The CDR3 consists of 13 residues. CDR3 amino acids: CASSRSPEETQYF. The CDR3 nucleotides are TGCGCCAGCAGCCGTAGCCCGGAAGAGACCCAGTACTTC. The whole variable domain, filled in from reference TRBV5-1 and TRBJ2-5, reads KAGVTQTPRYLIKTRGQQVTLSCSPISGHRSVSWYQQTPGQGLQFLFEYFSETQRNKGNFPGRFSGRQFSNSRSEMNVSTLELGDSALYLCASSRSPEETQYFGPGTRLLVL.

The gene calls are TRBV5-1 and TRBJ2-3, with D perhaps assigned TRBD1 or TRBD2 (5 bases each). Germline CDR1 reads SGHRS; CDR2 reads YFSETQ. The CDR3 spans 18 residues. V lost 4 bases and J 3 bases, leaving 24 bases between the germline ends. DNA of the CDR3: TGCGCCAGCAGCCACGGGACCCGTGGTGGGCTAAGAACAGATACGCAGTATTTT. Translated, it gives CASSHGTRGGLRTDTQYF.

This sequence joins TRBV12-3 or TRBV12-4 and TRBJ2-5; TRBD2 agrees at 13 bases. After removal of 6 bases from V and 5 bases from J, the junction contained 6 bases not matched to a gene. The CDR3 is 15 amino acids. CDR3 sequence reads: CASSRTSGSKETQYF. The CDR3 DNA is TGTGCCAGCAGCCGGACTAGCGGGAGTAAGGAGACCCAGTACTTC.

V and J are TRBV6-1 and TRBJ1-4, with no clear D. The CDR3 runs 13 residues. The germline V and J ends were trimmed by 1 base and 8 bases, with 8 bases remaining between them. CDR1 and CDR2 (germline): MNHNS, SASEGT. The CDR3: CASSEGLLEKLFF. In DNA form, the CDR3 reads TGTGCCAGCAGTGAAGGACTCTTGGAAAAACTGTTTTTT.

This clonotype has a count of ten or more. The chain couples TRBV12-3 or TRBV12-4 to TRBJ2-7; D unclear. This CDR3 comprises 14 residues. Deletions cut 3 bases from V and 3 bases from J, with 12 bases between. CDR3 nucleotide sequence: TGTGCCAGCAGTTTCTCCCATCTTGTCTACGAGCAGTACTTC. This codes for CASSFSHLVYEQYF.

There are a few counts of this clonotype. This chain connects TRBV15 to TRBJ1-2, with D possibly TRBD1 on 6 matching bases. Germline V gives CDR1 LNHNV, CDR2 YYDKDF (reference sequence). CDR3 length: 15 amino acids. V lost 0 bases and J lost 7, with 15 bases in between. The CDR3 DNA reads as TGTGCCACCAGCAGAGATAGCGGGGGGGCGACTGGCTACACCTTC. Its translation: CATSRDSGGATGYTF.

This sequence joins TRBV12-3 or TRBV12-4 and TRBJ2-7; 7 bases agree with TRBD2. The CDR3 is 16 residues long. V trimming: 5 bases; J trimming: 4 bases; junction bases outside the gene matches: 14. The CDR3 loop reads CASSGGWAGDGYEQYF. The CDR3 coding sequence is TGTGCCAGCAGTGGGGGGTGGGCGGGAGATGGTTACGAGCAGTACTTC.

J is TRBJ2-3 and V is TRBV20-1, with 11 bases matching TRBD2. The CDR3 spans 16 residues. Per the germline V gene, CDR1 is DFQATT and CDR2 is SNEGSKA (reference sequence). With 6 bases clipped from V and 4 bases from J, the junction kept 12 bases outside the gene matches. The DNA for the CDR3 is TGCAGTGCCAATCCGGGACTAGCGGCTATGGCAGATACGCAGTATTTT. Its translation is CSANPGLAAMADTQYF.

The genes are TRBV12-3 or TRBV12-4 and TRBJ1-4, with D possibly being TRBD1 (6 bases). Deletions cut 6 bases from V and 1 base from J, with 18 bases between. CDR3 length: 17 amino acids. For the CDR3, the DNA is TGTGCCAGCAGCCTAGAGACAGGCCCCCAAACTAATGAAAAACTGTTTTTT. It specifies CASSLETGPQTNEKLFF.

The chain joins TRBV20-1 to TRBJ2-3; 9 positions match TRBD1. V was clipped by 5 bases and J by 8 bases; unmatched bases: 14. The CDR3 spans 15 residues. Germline V gene lookup returns CDR1 DFQATT and CDR2 SNEGSKA (reference sequence). The CDR3, as DNA: TGCAGTGCTCCCGACAGGGGGGCCGCACGGGGTACGCAGTATTTT. It translates to CSAPDRGAARGTQYF.

This clonotype was counted once. The chain links TRBV4-1 to TRBJ2-1; 8 bases are shared with TRBD2. The CDR3 extends over 20 amino acids. V was clipped by 0 bases and J by 0 bases; unmatched bases: 13. Germline V gene lookup returns CDR1 MGHRA and CDR2 YSYEKL. CDR3 in DNA: TGCGCCAGCAGCCAAGAACGTCTAGCGGGTGGGTCGAGCTCCTACAATGAGCAGTTCTTC. Translation: CASSQERLAGGSSSYNEQFF.

Ten or more counts support this clonotype. The chain carries TRBV12-3 or TRBV12-4 and TRBJ2-6; D not resolved. Trimming took 6 bases from V and 3 from J, leaving 3 bases between them. This CDR3 region has 12 residues. This chain's CDR3 is CASSFGANVLTF. In DNA form, the CDR3 reads TGTGCCAGCAGCTTTGGGGCCAACGTCCTGACTTTC.

In this sample, this clonotype turned up a few times. V usage is TRBV29-1 and J usage is TRBJ2-5; TRBD2 aligns across 9 bases. The CDR3 covers 13 residues. J gave up 3 bases and V 4 bases, and 3 bases lay outside the gene matches. Per the germline V gene, CDR1 is SQVTM and CDR2 is ANQGSEA. CDR3 in DNA: TGCAGCGTTGTACCTAGCGGGGAAGAGACCCAGTACTTC. It codes for CSVVPSGEETQYF.

The chain recombines TRBV12-3 or TRBV12-4 with TRBJ2-5; 10 bases are a match to TRBD1. Unmatched junction bases numbered 9, after V lost 3 bases and J lost 5 bases. There are 16 residues in the CDR3. Here the CDR3 reads CASSFVATGGVETQYF. CDR3 nucleotides: TGTGCCAGCAGTTTCGTTGCGACAGGGGGCGTCGAGACCCAGTACTTC.